This TCR beta chain is drawn from a study of a mutant IDH1 vaccine in newly diagnosed glioma. Study-wide background: Across weeks 1, 3, 5, 7, 11, 15, 19 and 23, patients received a vaccination each time, eight in all. Following radiotherapy alone, or alongside temozolomide cycles, vaccination was started after an interval of 4-6 weeks. The study, taken as a whole, reports: A vaccine-induced immune response developed in 93.3% of the patients. Pseudoprogression seemed unrelated to changes in top peripheral T cell clonotypes.

This CDR3 contains 14 residues. The trim removed 0 bases at V and 4 bases at J, leaving 1 base unmatched. Germline V gives CDR1 SGDLS, CDR2 YYNGEE. Indicated time point: week 11, during vaccination. The vaccine gave 300 ug of a 20-mer mutant IDH1 peptide subcutaneously per dose. In regard to this clone: Its antigen remains unidentified.

This table comes from immunoSEQ multiplex PCR, and its TCRdb copy is limited to in-frame clones, with some not included. The table includes 30,000 to 35,000 clones, 90% detected once. This chain joins TRBV9 and TRBJ2-7; 10 nucleotides agree with TRBD1. The starting material was PBMCs, obtained from a glioma patient whose treatment included an IDH1 peptide vaccine. This receptor was taken from a man aged 18 to 35 with glioma. CDR3 loop: CASSVEGQGYEQYF. The CDR3 DNA reads as TGTGCCAGCAGCGTAGAGGGACAGGGGTACGAGCAGTACTTC.